The source of this TCR beta chain is a study of blood T cells in healthy people across ages. Overall study: About one barcoded beta molecule per two T cells came from capture by template switching. Study-wide points: The donors' CMV status was not determined, possibly confounding changes in expanded clonotypes.

Details on this clonotype: Its antigen is as yet unknown.

About 10 milliliters was the volume of peripheral blood drawn from each donor. Alongside a J-beta primer mix, a sample-barcoded 5' primer served in a second PCR lasting about 7 to 12 cycles. TCRdb analysed the 5' RACE reads with MiXCR anew, one entry per CDR3 protein. The sample holds about 620,000 distinct CDR3 sequences, roughly half seen once. Per germline, CDR1 SGHVS and CDR2 FNYEAQ. The CDR3 covers 14 residues. Trimming removed 5 bases at V and 7 bases at J, with 14 bases between. The chain has TRBV7-6 and TRBJ1-4; D possibly corresponds to TRBD1 (6 bases). The sequenced material came from blood. The TCR comes from a woman older than 75 in good health. CDR3: CASSPKGVAEKLFF. Written as DNA, the CDR3 is TGTGCCAGCAGCCCGAAGGGGGTGGCTGAAAAACTGTTTTTT. The whole variable domain, remainder taken from reference TRBV7-6 and TRBJ1-4, is GAGVSQSPRYKVTKRGQDVALRCDPISGHVSLYWYRQALGQGPEFLTYFNYEAQQDKSGLPNDRFSAERPEGSISTLTIQRTEQRDSAMYRCASSPKGVAEKLFFGSGTQLSVL.